This T cell receptor (beta chain) was retrieved from a study of T cell responses to AZD1222 COVID-19 vaccine. This CDR3 is built from 14 residues. The germline V and J ends were trimmed by 4 bases and 0 bases, with 9 bases remaining between them. From germline, CDR1 is SGHDN and CDR2 FVKESK. TCRdb keeps only in-frame clones here, not all; method: immunoSEQ multiplex PCR. The repertoire holds under 150,000 clones, with roughly 89% as singletons. The chain employs TRBV14 and TRBJ1-1, with a weak D call TRBD1 (5 bases). This receptor was taken from an adult who received the AZD1222 COVID-19 vaccine. The sequences come from peripheral blood, collected 28 days after the second AZD1222 dose. The CDR3 bases are TGTGCCAGCAGCCCAGGGATGGTGAACACTGAAGCTTTCTTT. It translates to CASSPGMVNTEAFF.